A single sample gave rise to the 13 T cell receptor beta chains below, sequenced in a study of blood T cell repertoires in COVID-19. Produced via immunoSEQ multiplex PCR; TCRdb's table is partial and in-frame only. There are around 170,000 clones in the sample; over 80% occur only once, and less than 3.5% lies in the top ten. Sequencing input: peripheral blood. These receptors were collected from a woman in her sixties or seventies with acute or convalescent COVID-19.

This clone was detected only a few times. The rearrangement joins TRBV19 to TRBJ2-7; 9 bases match TRBD1. Losses at the gene ends were 8 bases for V and 3 bases for J; bases not matched to a gene: 8. There are 14 residues in the CDR3. Germline CDR1 reads LNHDA; CDR2 reads SQIVND (reference sequence). The CDR3 DNA is TGTGCCAGTCAGAAGACAGGGGGGATCTACGAGCAGTACTTC. It translates to CASQKTGGIYEQYF.

The V and J genes are TRBV5-5 and TRBJ2-2, with 9 bases fitting TRBD2. CDR1 is SGHKS and CDR2 is YYEKEE in the germline V gene (reference sequence). The CDR3 extends over 15 amino acids. Unmatched junction bases numbered 4, after V lost 1 base and J lost 6 bases. DNA of the CDR3: TGTGCCAGCAGCTTGATCCTAGCGGGGTCCGGGGAGCTGTTTTTT. As protein: CASSLILAGSGELFF.

V gene TRBV4-2 combines with J gene TRBJ1-5; D is unresolved. V was pared by 4 bases and J by 1 base, with 8 bases between. CDR1 LGHNA and CDR2 YNFKEQ come from the germline V gene. This CDR3 region has 14 residues. CDR3 region: CASSLDMSNQPQHF. The CDR3 DNA reads as TGTGCCAGCAGCCTAGACATGAGCAATCAGCCCCAGCATTTT.

The chain is built from TRBV28 and TRBJ2-7; TRBD2 is a possible D gene (6 bases). Trimming removed 1 base from V and 4 bases from J, with 8 bases in between. Germline V lookup: CDR1 MDHEN, CDR2 SYDVKM. The CDR3 length is 13 residues. CDR3: CASSLFAGYEQYF. For the CDR3, the DNA is TGTGCCAGCAGTTTATTTGCGGGGTACGAGCAGTACTTC.

The V gene is TRBV7-9, the J gene TRBJ1-1; TRBD1 might be the D (6 bases). Trimming removed 3 bases at V and 7 bases at J, with 9 bases between. The germline CDR1 and CDR2 sequences are SEHNR and FQNEAQ (reference sequence). CDR3 length: 12 amino acids. The CDR3 here is CASSLTGGEAFF. CDR3 in DNA: TGTGCCAGCAGCTTGACAGGAGGTGAAGCTTTCTTT. The full variable domain, with the rest looked up from reference TRBV7-9 and TRBJ1-1, is DTGVSQNPRHKITKRGQNVTFRCDPISEHNRLYWYRQTLGQGPEFLTYFQNEAQLEKSRLLSDRFSAERPKGSFSTLEIQRTEQGDSAMYLCASSLTGGEAFFGQGTRLTVV.

This chain uses TRBV4-1 with TRBJ2-7; D might be TRBD1 (6 bases). V was trimmed by 0 bases and J by 2 bases, leaving 11 bases between them. There are 15 residues in the CDR3. The germline gives CDR1 MGHRA, CDR2 YSYEKL. CDR3: CASSQDRGAAYEQYF. As DNA, the CDR3 is TGCGCCAGCAGCCAAGACAGGGGAGCTGCCTACGAGCAGTACTTC.

This rearrangement joins TRBV5-1 to TRBJ2-7; D unclear. Per the germline V gene, CDR1 is SGHRS and CDR2 is YFSETQ. V lost 2 bases to trimming and J lost 1 base, with 7 bases between them. The CDR3 loop spans 13 amino acids. This chain's CDR3 is CASSFELSYEQYF. For the CDR3, the DNA is TGCGCCAGCAGCTTCGAACTTTCCTACGAGCAGTACTTC.

This clone has a handful of counts. The chain couples TRBV9 to TRBJ1-4; D is possibly TRBD1 (5 bases). The CDR3 has 14 residues. V lost 0 bases, J lost 4 bases, and 7 bases lay in between. CDR1 is SGDLS and CDR2 is YYNGEE in the germline V gene. The CDR3 spells CASSVGQLNEKLFF. The CDR3, as DNA: TGTGCCAGCAGCGTAGGACAGCTTAATGAAAAACTGTTTTTT.

The V and J genes are TRBV11-2 and TRBJ2-7, with D possibly being TRBD1 (5 bases). V gave up 5 bases and J gave up 8 bases, with 10 bases separating them. Germline assignment: CDR1 SGHAT and CDR2 FQNNGV. This CDR3 has 11 residues. Here the CDR3 reads CASSNQGKQYF. The DNA of the CDR3 is TGTGCCAGCAGCAATCAGGGAAAGCAGTACTTC.

CDR3 loop: CASSLLAGGQDTQYF. For the CDR3, the DNA is TGTGCCAGCAGCTTACTAGCGGGGGGGCAAGATACGCAGTATTTT. The chain couples TRBV7-3 to TRBJ2-3, with 12 bases fitting TRBD2. V lost 2 bases and J lost 5; bases outside the gene matches: 2. Germline V gene data show CDR1 as SGHTA and CDR2 as FQGTGA. The CDR3 extends over 15 amino acids.

The chain links TRBV5-6 to TRBJ1-2, with TRBD1 identical over 10 bases. The CDR3 contains 14 residues. Germline V lookup: CDR1 SGHDT, CDR2 YYEEEE. V was clipped by 4 bases and J by 8 bases; unmatched bases: 8. The CDR3 sequence is CASSPGQGWGGYTF. As DNA, the CDR3 is TGTGCCAGCAGCCCGGGACAGGGGTGGGGAGGCTACACCTTC.

The chain has TRBV2 and TRBJ1-1; D perhaps matches TRBD1 (6 bases). V lost 3 bases to trimming and J lost 2 bases, with 7 bases between them. The CDR3 length is 13 residues. Germline V lookup: CDR1 SNHLY, CDR2 FYNNEI. The CDR3 region is CASSDRGNTEAFF. CDR3 in DNA: TGTGCCAGCAGTGACAGGGGAAACACTGAAGCTTTCTTT.

This clone has just one count. V and J are TRBV28 and TRBJ2-2, with 7 nucleotides matching TRBD2. With 8 bases clipped from V and 4 bases from J, the junction kept 7 bases outside the gene matches. The CDR3 loop spans 14 amino acids. Germline V gives CDR1 MDHEN, CDR2 SYDVKM. The CDR3 protein is CASQGPGGTGELFF. The CDR3 bases are TGTGCCAGCCAGGGTCCGGGGGGCACCGGGGAGCTGTTTTTT.